The clone carrying this TCR beta chain was counted between two and nine times. The antigen is undetermined. Here immunoSEQ multiplex PCR was the method, and the copy in TCRdb shows in-frame clones only, minus some. The table includes roughly 11,000 clones, roughly 80% detected once. Germline CDR1 and CDR2: MRHNA and SNTAGT. CDR3 length equals 13 residues. V was trimmed by 5 bases and J by 8 bases, leaving 13 bases between them. These data come from a study of OX40 agonist ivuxolimab in advanced cancers. In the study overall: Enrollees could have had prior anti-PD-1, anti-PD-L1 or anti-CTLA-4 therapy, which approximately 38% had received.

Study-wide points: At 0.1 to 3.0 mg/kg and by week 6, CD4+ and CD8+ T cells in the blood had expanded clonally. Certain nonresponders additionally had low normalized T-cell clonal expansion. More expanded clones were seen, on average, in CD8+ T cells than in CD4+.

This receptor was taken from an adult with an advanced solid tumor such as melanoma, head and neck, liver or kidney cancer. The specimen was CD4+ or CD8+ T cells sorted from blood, collected in a trial of the OX40 agonist ivuxolimab. The chain employs TRBV6-4 and TRBJ2-1; D remains ambiguous. CDR3 sequence (DNA): TGTGCCAGCAGTAGGACCGTACCCGATGAGCAGTTCTTC. It specifies CASSRTVPDEQFF.